What follows are 4 T cell receptor beta chains derived from one specimen sequenced in a study of identical twins. Using its own MiXCR run on the 5' RACE reads, TCRdb lists one record per CDR3 protein. Seen here are roughly 230,000 distinct CDR3 sequences, about 9% observed once, and the top ten hold 2.5% to 3.5%. These data were also reused for a study on yellow fever vaccine responses in identical twins.

Sequences were obtained from CD8+ T cells sorted from blood. Receptors were obtained from a woman aged 18-29 years in good health.

This clonotype was seen at least ten times. This chain uses TRBV15 with TRBJ2-2; D possibly corresponds to TRBD1 (5 bases). The length of the CDR3 is 16 residues. From germline, CDR1 is LNHNV and CDR2 YYDKDF (reference sequence). The ends were cut back, 0 bases at V and 2 bases at J, with 10 bases in the middle. DNA for the CDR3: TGTGCCACCAGCAGAGATCAGGGTCTTAACACCGGGGAGCTGTTTTTT. Translated, it gives CATSRDQGLNTGELFF.

This clonotype appeared a few times. V is TRBV24-1 and J is TRBJ2-2; 8 bases line up with TRBD1. This CDR3 is 14 amino acids long. Germline trimming cut 12 bases from V and 4 bases from J; bases unmatched to any gene: 9. Germline CDR1 reads KGHDR; CDR2 reads SFDVKD. CDR3 in amino acids: CASQGQGSTGELFF. Here the CDR3 DNA reads TGTGCCTCCCAAGGACAGGGTAGCACCGGGGAGCTGTTTTTT.

This clonotype appeared a few times. The rearrangement links TRBV11-1 to TRBJ2-5; perhaps TRBD1 as D (6 bases). CDR3 length: 18 amino acids. The V end lost 4 bases, the J end lost 1 base, and 22 bases lay between the germline ends. CDR1 and CDR2 (germline): SGHAT, FQDESV (reference sequence). The CDR3 nucleotides are TGTGCCAGCAGCTCCCCTCACCCCCGACAGGAGATCCAAGAGACCCAGTACTTC. Translating it yields CASSSPHPRQEIQETQYF.

This clonotype was counted at least ten times. V gene TRBV27 combines with J gene TRBJ2-7; TRBD2 agrees at 7 bases. The CDR3 is 14 residues long. After removal of 2 bases from V and 3 bases from J, the junction contained 4 bases not matched to a gene. Germline CDR1 reads MNHEY; CDR2 reads SMNVEV (reference sequence). For the CDR3, the DNA is TGTGCCAGCAGTTTAGGACTAGTTGGCTACGAGCAGTACTTC. Protein sequence: CASSLGLVGYEQYF.